Detailed here is one T cell receptor beta chain. Its antigen is not known. TCRdb processed the reads anew with MiXCR; each CDR3 protein has one entry. Of about 530,000 distinct CDR3 sequences listed, more than 25% are singletons. The data belong to a study of T cell repertoires in cytomegalovirus infection. The study's findings and limits: The ex vivo response showed dominance by HLA-C-restricted CMV-specific TCR beta clonotypes. People with CMV and the relevant HLA were identified by cumulative public TCR beta family frequency.

Germline CDR1 DFQATT, CDR2 SNEGSKA (reference sequence). CDR3 length equals 15 residues. The junction had 9 bases not matched to a gene; V was cut back by 7 bases and J by 2 bases. The source of this sequence is a human donor in good health (CMV status not recorded). Some clones in this sample may be carry-over from other donors' samples. The chain has TRBV20-1 and TRBJ2-3, with 10 bases matching TRBD2. The sequenced material came from PBMCs. The CDR3 is CSVSGTSASTDTQYF. Written as DNA, the CDR3 is TGCAGTGTATCCGGGACTAGCGCTTCCACAGATACGCAGTATTTT.